The 9 T cell receptor beta chains in this list originate from one sample, sequenced in a study of cytomegalovirus exposure and HLA in healthy donors. Researchers ran the PCR with 60 Vbeta and 13 Jbeta primers. This table comes from immunoSEQ multiplex PCR, and its TCRdb copy is limited to in-frame clones, with some not included. The sample has over 100,000 clones, around 70% seen once. The sequencing sample was made of PBMCs. These receptors were collected from a man aged 30 to 45 in good health and CMV-seropositive.

The chain couples TRBV6-5 to TRBJ1-3, with TRBD1 as a possible D gene (5 bases). V shed 0 bases and J shed 7 bases, with 13 bases lying between them. This CDR3 contains 15 residues. Germline lookup yields CDR1 MNHEY and CDR2 SVGAGI. The CDR3 bases are TGTGCCAGCAGTTACTCCCGCAGGGAGGGGAACACCATATATTTT. Translation gives CASSYSRREGNTIYF.

The J gene is TRBJ1-2, the V gene TRBV7-9, with a weak D call TRBD1 (6 bases). V lost 5 bases, J lost 6 bases, and 31 bases lay in between. The CDR3 is 19 amino acids. Germline values: CDR1 SEHNR, CDR2 FQNEAQ (reference sequence). This chain's CDR3 is CASSPTKGLGKSGEHGYTF. The CDR3 DNA reads as TGTGCCAGCAGCCCCACGAAAGGCCTGGGGAAATCAGGGGAGCATGGCTACACCTTC.

The chain is built from TRBV13 and TRBJ1-2, with D tentatively TRBD1 (5 bases). The CDR3 covers 15 residues. Germline assignment: CDR1 PRHDT and CDR2 FYEKMQ (reference sequence). V shed 1 base and J shed 6 bases, with 15 bases lying between them. The CDR3 loop reads CASSLEGKGPNGYTF. The CDR3 bases are TGTGCCAGCAGCTTAGAAGGGAAGGGGCCCAATGGCTACACCTTC.

The chain has TRBV29-1 and TRBJ1-2; D ambiguous. Germline CDR1 reads SQVTM; CDR2 reads ANQGSEA. V gave up 4 bases and J gave up 0 bases, with 15 bases separating them. This CDR3 is built from 15 residues. The CDR3 sequence is CSVVSPDGSNYGYTF. The DNA for the CDR3 is TGCAGCGTTGTATCCCCTGACGGGTCTAACTATGGCTACACCTTC.

V usage is TRBV6-6 and J usage is TRBJ1-1; D is undetermined. CDR3 size: 13 residues. CDR1 and CDR2 from the germline V gene are MNHNY and SVGAGI (reference sequence). V lost 0 bases, J lost 3 bases, and 5 bases lay in between. CDR3 region: CASSYSQDTEAFF. CDR3 bases: TGTGCCAGCAGTTACTCGCAGGACACTGAAGCTTTCTTT.

This chain joins TRBV28 and TRBJ1-1; tentative D call: TRBD1 (5 bases). The CDR3 extends over 15 amino acids. CDR1 and CDR2 from the germline V gene are MDHEN and SYDVKM. The germline V and J ends were trimmed by 0 bases and 0 bases, with 8 bases remaining between them. The CDR3 loop is CASSLWEGMNTEAFF. In nucleotides, the CDR3 is TGTGCCAGCAGTTTATGGGAGGGGATGAACACTGAAGCTTTCTTT.

The chain couples TRBV6-1 to TRBJ1-2; D gene ambiguous. The CDR3 sequence is 14 residues long. Trimming took 6 bases from V and 2 from J, leaving 13 bases between them. Germline V gene sequence: CDR1 MNHNS, CDR2 SASEGT. This CDR3 is CASRRTDSNYGYTF. The CDR3 DNA is TGTGCCAGCAGGCGGACTGATTCAAACTATGGCTACACCTTC.

The V gene is TRBV2, the J gene TRBJ2-1; 9 bases line up with TRBD2. The germline gives CDR1 SNHLY, CDR2 FYNNEI. The ends lost 4 bases at V and 7 bases at J; junction bases unmatched: 8. This CDR3 region has 15 residues. Here the CDR3 reads CASSGGGRVKNEQFF. The CDR3 DNA follows: TGTGCCAGCAGTGGAGGCGGGAGGGTCAAAAATGAGCAGTTCTTC.

The V and J genes are TRBV5-4 and TRBJ1-4; TRBD1 agrees at 8 bases. Trimming cost V 4 bases and J 7 bases; bases outside gene matches: 9. CDR1 and CDR2 (germline): SGHNT, YYREEE (reference sequence). This CDR3 has 15 amino acids. CDR3 nucleotide sequence: TGTGCCAGCAGCCAGCGGACAGGGCGGTCTGAAAAACTGTTTTTT. This sequence encodes CASSQRTGRSEKLFF.